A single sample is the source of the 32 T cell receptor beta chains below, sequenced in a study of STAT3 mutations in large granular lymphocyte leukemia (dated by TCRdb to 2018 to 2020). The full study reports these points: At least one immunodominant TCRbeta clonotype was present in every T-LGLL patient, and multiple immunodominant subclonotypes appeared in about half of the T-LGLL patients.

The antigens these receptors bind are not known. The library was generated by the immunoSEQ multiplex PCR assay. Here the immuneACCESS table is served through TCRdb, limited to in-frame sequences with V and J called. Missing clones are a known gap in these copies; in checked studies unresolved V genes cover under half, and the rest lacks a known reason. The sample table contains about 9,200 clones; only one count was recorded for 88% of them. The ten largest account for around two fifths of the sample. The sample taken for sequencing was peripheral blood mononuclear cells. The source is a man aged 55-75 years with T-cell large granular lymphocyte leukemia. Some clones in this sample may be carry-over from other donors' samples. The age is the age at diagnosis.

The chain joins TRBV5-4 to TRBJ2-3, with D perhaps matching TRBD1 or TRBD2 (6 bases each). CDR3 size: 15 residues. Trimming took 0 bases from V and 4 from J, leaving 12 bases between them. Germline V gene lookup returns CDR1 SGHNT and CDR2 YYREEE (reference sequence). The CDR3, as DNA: TGTGCCAGCAGCTTGGGACGGGGGCCCCCAGATACGCAGTATTTT. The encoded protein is CASSLGRGPPDTQYF.

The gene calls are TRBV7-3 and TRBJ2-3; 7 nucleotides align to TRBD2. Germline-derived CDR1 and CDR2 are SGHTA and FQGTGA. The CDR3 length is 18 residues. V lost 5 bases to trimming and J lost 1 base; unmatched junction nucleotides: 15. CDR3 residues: CASSLRPASGSRTDTQYF. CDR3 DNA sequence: TGTGCCAGCAGCCTTCGACCGGCTAGCGGTAGCCGCACAGATACGCAGTATTTT.

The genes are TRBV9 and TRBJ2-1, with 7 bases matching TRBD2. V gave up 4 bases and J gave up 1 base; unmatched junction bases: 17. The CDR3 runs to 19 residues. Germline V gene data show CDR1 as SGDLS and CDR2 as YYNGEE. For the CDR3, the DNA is TGTGCCAGCAGCCGGGACCCGCGGACTAGAGTATGGTCCTACAATGAGCAGTTCTTC. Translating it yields CASSRDPRTRVWSYNEQFF.

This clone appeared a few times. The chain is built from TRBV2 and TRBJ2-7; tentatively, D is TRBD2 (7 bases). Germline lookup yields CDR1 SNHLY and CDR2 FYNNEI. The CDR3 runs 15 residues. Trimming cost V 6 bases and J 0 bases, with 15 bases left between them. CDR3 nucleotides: TGTGCCAGCAGAAGCGGGACACTTCCCTCCTACGAGCAGTACTTC. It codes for CASRSGTLPSYEQYF.

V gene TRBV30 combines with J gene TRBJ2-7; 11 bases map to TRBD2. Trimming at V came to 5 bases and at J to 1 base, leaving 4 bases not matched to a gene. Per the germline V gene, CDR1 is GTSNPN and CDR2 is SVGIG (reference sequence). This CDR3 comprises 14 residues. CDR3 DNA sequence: TGTGCCTGGCGTACTAGCGGGAGTTCCTACGAGCAGTACTTC. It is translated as CAWRTSGSSYEQYF.

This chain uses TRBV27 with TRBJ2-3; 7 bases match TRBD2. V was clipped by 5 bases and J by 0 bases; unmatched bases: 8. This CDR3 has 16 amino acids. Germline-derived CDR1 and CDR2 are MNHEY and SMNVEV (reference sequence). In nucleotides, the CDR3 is TGTGCCAGCAGTACCTGGGACTACCTGAGCACAGATACGCAGTATTTT. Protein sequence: CASSTWDYLSTDTQYF.

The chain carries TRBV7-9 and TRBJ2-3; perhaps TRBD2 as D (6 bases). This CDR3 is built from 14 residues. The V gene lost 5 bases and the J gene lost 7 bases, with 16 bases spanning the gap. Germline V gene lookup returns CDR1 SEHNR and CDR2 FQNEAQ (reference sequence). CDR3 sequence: CASSDNTGGNTQYF. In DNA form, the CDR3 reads TGTGCCAGCAGCGACAACACTGGGGGGAATACGCAGTATTTT.

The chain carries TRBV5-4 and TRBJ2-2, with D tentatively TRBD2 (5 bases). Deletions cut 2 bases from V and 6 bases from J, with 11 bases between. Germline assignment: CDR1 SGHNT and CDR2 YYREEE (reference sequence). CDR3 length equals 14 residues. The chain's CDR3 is CASSFSGRAGELFF. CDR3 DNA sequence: TGTGCCAGCAGCTTCAGCGGAAGGGCCGGGGAGCTGTTTTTT.

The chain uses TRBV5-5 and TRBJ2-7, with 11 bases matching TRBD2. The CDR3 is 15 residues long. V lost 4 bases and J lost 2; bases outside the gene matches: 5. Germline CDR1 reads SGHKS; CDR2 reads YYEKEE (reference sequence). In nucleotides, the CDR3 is TGTGCCAGCAGCCAGGGACTAGCGGAAACCTACGAGCAGTACTTC. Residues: CASSQGLAETYEQYF.

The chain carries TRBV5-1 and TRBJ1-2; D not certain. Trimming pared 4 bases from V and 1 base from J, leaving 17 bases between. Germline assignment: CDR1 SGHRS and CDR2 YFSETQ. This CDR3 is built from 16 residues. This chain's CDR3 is CASSRISAAFNYGYTF. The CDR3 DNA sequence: TGCGCCAGCAGCCGCATATCGGCAGCTTTTAACTATGGCTACACCTTC.

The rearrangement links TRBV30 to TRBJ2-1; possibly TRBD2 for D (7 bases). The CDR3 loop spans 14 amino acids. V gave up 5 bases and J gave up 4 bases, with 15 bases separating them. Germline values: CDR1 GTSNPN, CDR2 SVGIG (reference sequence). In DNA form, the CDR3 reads TGTGCCTGGGATGCGAGGGGGGGATACAATGAGCAGTTCTTC. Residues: CAWDARGGYNEQFF.

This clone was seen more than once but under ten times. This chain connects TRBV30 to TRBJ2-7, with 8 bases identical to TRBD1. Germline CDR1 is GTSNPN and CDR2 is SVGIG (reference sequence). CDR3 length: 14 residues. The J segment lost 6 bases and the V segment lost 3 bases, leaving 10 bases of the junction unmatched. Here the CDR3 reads CAWSSTRQGIEQYF. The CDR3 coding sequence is TGTGCCTGGAGCTCAACCCGACAGGGGATCGAGCAGTACTTC.

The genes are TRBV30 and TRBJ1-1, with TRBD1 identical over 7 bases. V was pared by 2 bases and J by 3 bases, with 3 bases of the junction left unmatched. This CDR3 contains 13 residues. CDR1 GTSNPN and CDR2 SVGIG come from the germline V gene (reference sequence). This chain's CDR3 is CAWSLTGDTEAFF. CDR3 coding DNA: TGTGCCTGGAGTTTAACAGGGGACACTGAAGCTTTCTTT.

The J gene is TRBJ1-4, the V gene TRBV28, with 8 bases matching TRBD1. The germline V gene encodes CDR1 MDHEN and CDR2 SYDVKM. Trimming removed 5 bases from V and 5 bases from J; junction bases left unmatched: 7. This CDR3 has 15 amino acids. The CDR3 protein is CASSPRTGWNEKLFF. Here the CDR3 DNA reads TGTGCCAGCAGTCCGAGGACAGGGTGGAATGAAAAACTGTTTTTT. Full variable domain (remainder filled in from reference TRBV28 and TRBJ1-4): DVKVTQSSRYLVKRTGEKVFLECVQDMDHENMFWYRQDPGLGLRLIYFSYDVKMKEKGDIPEGYSVSREKKERFSLILESASTNQTSMYLCASSPRTGWNEKLFFGSGTQLSVL.

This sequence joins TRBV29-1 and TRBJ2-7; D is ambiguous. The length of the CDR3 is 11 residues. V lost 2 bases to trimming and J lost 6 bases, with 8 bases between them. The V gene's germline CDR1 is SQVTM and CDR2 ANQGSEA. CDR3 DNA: TGCAGCGTTGAAAGCCCGAGCGAGCAGTACTTC. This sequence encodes CSVESPSEQYF.

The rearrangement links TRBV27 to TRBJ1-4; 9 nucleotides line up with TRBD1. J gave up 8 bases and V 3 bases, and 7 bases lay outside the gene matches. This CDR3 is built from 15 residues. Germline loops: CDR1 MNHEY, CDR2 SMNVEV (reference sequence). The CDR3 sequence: CASSFLTGGGEKLFF. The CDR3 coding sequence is TGTGCCAGCAGTTTTTTGACAGGGGGTGGAGAAAAACTGTTTTTT.

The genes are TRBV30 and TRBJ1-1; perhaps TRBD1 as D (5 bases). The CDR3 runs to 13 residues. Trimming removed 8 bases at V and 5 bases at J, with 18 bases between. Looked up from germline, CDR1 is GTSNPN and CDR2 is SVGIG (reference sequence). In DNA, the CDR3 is TGTGCCGAACTCCCGGGGGGAACAACTGAAGCTTTCTTT. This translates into CAELPGGTTEAFF.

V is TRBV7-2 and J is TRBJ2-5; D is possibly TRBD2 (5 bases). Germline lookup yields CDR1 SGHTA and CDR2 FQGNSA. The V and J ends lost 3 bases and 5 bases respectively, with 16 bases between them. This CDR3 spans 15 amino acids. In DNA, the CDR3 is TGTGCCAGCAGCTTCCAGGCCGGGGATGGGGAGACCCAGTACTTC. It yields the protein CASSFQAGDGETQYF.

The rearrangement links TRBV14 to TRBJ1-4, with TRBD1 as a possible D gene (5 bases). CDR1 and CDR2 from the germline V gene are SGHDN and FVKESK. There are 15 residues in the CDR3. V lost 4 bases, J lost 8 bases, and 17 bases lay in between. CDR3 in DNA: TGTGCCAGCAGCCCGCAGGCCAGGGCTGGGGAAAAACTGTTTTTT. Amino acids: CASSPQARAGEKLFF. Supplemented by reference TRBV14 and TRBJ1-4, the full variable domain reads EAGVTQFPSHSVIEKGQTVTLRCDPISGHDNLYWYRRVMGKEIKFLLHFVKESKQDESGMPNNRFLAERTGGTYSTLKVQPAELEDSGVYFCASSPQARAGEKLFFGSGTQLSVL.

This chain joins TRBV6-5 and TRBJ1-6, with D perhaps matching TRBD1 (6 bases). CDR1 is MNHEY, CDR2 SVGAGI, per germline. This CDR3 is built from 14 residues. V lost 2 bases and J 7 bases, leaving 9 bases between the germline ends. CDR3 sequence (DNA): TGTGCCAGCAGTTACCGGACAGAAAATTCACCCCTCCACTTT. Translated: CASSYRTENSPLHF.

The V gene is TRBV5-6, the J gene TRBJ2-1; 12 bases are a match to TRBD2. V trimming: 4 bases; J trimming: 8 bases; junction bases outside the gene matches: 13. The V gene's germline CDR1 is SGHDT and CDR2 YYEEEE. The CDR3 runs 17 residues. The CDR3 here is CASSTGGLAGGPYEQFF. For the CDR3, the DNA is TGTGCCAGCAGCACCGGAGGCCTAGCGGGAGGGCCTTATGAGCAGTTCTTC.

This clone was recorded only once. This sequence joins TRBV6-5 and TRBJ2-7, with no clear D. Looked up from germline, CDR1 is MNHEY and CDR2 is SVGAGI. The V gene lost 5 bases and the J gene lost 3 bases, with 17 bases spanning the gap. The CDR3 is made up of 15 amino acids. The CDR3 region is CASSQDGLRVYEQYF. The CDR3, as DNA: TGTGCCAGCAGTCAGGACGGATTGCGAGTCTACGAGCAGTACTTC.

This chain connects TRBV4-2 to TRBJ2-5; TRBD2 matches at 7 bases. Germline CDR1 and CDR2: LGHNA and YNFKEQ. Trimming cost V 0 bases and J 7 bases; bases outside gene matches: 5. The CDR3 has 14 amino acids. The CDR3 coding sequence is TGTGCCAGCAGCCAAGACTTGGGAGGGGTGACCCAGTACTTC. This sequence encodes CASSQDLGGVTQYF.

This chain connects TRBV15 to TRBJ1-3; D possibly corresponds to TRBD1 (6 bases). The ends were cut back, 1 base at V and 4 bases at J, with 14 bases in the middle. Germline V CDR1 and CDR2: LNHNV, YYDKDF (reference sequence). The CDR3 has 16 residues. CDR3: CATSRAQGSEGNTIYF. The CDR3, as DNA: TGTGCCACCAGCAGAGCTCAGGGGTCTGAAGGAAACACCATATATTTT.

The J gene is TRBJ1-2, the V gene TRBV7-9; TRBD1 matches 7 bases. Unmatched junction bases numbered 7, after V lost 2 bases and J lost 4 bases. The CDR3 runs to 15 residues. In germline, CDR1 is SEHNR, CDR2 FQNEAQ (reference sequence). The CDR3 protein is CASSLLSTGLYGYTF. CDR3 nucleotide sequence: TGTGCCAGCAGCTTACTGTCGACAGGGCTCTATGGCTACACCTTC.

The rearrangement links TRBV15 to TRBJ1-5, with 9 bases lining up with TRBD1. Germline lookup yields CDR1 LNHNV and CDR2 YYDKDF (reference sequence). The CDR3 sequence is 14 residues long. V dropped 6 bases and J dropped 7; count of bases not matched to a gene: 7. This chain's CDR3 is CATSPQGARQPQHF. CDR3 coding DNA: TGTGCCACCAGTCCACAGGGGGCCAGACAGCCCCAGCATTTT.

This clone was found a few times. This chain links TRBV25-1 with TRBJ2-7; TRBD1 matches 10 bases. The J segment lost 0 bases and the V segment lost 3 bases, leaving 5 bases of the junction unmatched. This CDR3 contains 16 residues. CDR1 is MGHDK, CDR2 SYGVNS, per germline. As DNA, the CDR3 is TGTGCCAGCAGTGACCCGGGACAGGGGAGCTCCTACGAGCAGTACTTC. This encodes CASSDPGQGSSYEQYF.

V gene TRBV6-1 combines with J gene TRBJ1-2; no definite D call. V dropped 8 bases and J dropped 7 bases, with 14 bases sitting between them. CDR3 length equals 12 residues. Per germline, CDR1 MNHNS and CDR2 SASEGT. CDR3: CASEGLGGGYTF. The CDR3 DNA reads TGTGCCAGCGAAGGCCTGGGCGGTGGCTACACCTTC.

In DNA, the CDR3 is TGTGCCAGCAGTTATTACGGACAGAACTACGAGCAGTACTTC. This translates into CASSYYGQNYEQYF. The rearrangement links TRBV6-5 to TRBJ2-7, with D possibly being TRBD1 (6 bases). Germline V gives CDR1 MNHEY, CDR2 SVGAGI. The CDR3 runs 14 residues. Trimming took 3 bases from V and 3 from J, leaving 12 bases between them.

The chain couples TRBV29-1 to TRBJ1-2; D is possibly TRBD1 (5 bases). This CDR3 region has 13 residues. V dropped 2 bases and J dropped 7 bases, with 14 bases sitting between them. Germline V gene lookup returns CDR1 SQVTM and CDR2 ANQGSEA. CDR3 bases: TGCAGCGTTGAAATGGTAGGGGCGGGTGGCTACACCTTC. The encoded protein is CSVEMVGAGGYTF.

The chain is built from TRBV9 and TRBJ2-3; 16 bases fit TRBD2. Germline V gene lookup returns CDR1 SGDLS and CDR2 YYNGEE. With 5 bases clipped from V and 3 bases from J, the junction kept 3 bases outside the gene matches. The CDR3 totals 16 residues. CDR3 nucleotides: TGTGCCAGCAGTGGGACTAGCGGGAGGGCGACAGATACGCAGTATTTT. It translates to CASSGTSGRATDTQYF.

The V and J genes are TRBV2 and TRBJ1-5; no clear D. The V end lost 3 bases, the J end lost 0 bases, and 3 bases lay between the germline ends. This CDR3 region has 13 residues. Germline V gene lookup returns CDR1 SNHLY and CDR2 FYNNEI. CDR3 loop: CASSDNSNQPQHF. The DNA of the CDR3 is TGTGCCAGCAGTGATAATAGCAATCAGCCCCAGCATTTT.